This T cell receptor (beta chain) was captured in a study of blood T cell repertoires in COVID-19. The wider study: Collection of acute and convalescent COVID-19 samples took place in the United States, Italy and Spain.

Methods used by the authors: The assay estimated nucleated cells by amplifying reference gene primers. Libraries were prepared by immunoSEQ multiplex PCR; TCRdb keeps only in-frame clonotypes and omits some of them. V, J and clone size derive from that table, while D and trimming were established from the DNA sequence. The table records over 110,000 clones, 60% to 85% of them present only once. Trimming removed 4 bases from V and 0 bases from J; junction bases left unmatched: 3. CDR1 and CDR2 (germline): SGHRS, YFSETQ. CDR3 length: 14 amino acids. This clonotype was obtained from a woman aged 55-70 years with acute or convalescent COVID-19. The chain has TRBV5-1 and TRBJ2-7; 8 bases are shared with TRBD2. The material sequenced was peripheral blood. For the CDR3, the DNA is TGCGCCAGCAGCCTGAGCGGGAGCTCCTACGAGCAGTACTTC. Encoded protein: CASSLSGSSYEQYF.